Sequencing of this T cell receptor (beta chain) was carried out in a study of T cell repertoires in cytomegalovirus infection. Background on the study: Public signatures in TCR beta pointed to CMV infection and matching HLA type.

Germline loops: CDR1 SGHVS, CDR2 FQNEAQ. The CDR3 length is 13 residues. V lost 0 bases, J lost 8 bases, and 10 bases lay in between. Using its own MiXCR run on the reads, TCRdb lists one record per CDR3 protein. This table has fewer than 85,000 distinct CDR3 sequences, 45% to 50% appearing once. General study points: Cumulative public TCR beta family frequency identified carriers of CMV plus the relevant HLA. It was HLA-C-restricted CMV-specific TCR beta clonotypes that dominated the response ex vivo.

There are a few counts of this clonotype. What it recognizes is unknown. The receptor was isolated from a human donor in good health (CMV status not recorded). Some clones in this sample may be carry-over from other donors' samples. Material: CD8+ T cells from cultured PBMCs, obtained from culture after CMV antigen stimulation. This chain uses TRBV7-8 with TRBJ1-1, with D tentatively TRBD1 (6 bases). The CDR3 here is CASSLAWTDEAFF. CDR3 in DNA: TGTGCCAGCAGCTTAGCTTGGACAGACGAAGCTTTCTTT.